The TCR beta chain under discussion was sequenced for a study of beta chain features in type 1 diabetes. One heparinised draw, averaging around 120 mL, was taken per donor. CD4+ naive, central memory, regulatory and stem cell-like memory cells were sorted via CD45RO/CCR7/CD25/CD127/CD95/CD27. This CDR3 has 14 residues. CDR1 and CDR2 (germline): SQVTM, ANQGSEA. V shed 4 bases, J shed 4 bases, and the junction held 7 bases outside the gene matches. Reverse transcription of all isolated RNA meant that expressed TCRB transcripts were sequenced. Naive, central memory and regulatory T cell samples produced a mean of approximately 4 million reads. Profiled with immunoSEQ multiplex PCR; TCRdb holds only in-frame clones, not every one. The sample holds 640,000 or so clones, around 15% seen once. Findings and caveats of the study: All four CD4+ subsets of Type 1 diabetes patients contained TCRB CDR3s that were moderately but significantly shorter. cDNA-based reads could over-represent cells with high TCR expression.

This clone was seen only a few times. The antigen remains unidentified. The sequencing input was naive CD4+ T cells from blood. The chain joins TRBV29-1 to TRBJ1-2; TRBD1 matches 9 bases. This receptor was taken from a man younger than 35 with type 1 diabetes. For the CDR3, the DNA is TGCAGCGTTGGCCTACAGGGGGCCGGCTATGGCTACACCTTC. This sequence encodes CSVGLQGAGYGYTF.